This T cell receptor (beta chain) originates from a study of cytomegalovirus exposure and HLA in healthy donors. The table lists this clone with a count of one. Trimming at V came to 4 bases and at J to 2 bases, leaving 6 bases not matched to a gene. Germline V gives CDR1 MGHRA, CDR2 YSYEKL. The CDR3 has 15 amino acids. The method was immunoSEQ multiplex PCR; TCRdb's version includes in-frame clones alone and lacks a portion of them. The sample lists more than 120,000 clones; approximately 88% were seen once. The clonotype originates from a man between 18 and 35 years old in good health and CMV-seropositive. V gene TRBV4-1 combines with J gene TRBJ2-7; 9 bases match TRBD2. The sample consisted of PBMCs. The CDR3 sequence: CASSLSSGNPYEQYF. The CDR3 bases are TGCGCCAGCAGCCTCTCTAGCGGGAACCCCTACGAGCAGTACTTC.